These 25 T cell receptor beta chains originate from one sample sequenced in a study of beta chain features in type 1 diabetes. Of the isolated RNA, all was reverse transcribed, and so the sequenced material was expressed TCRB transcripts. The method was immunoSEQ multiplex PCR; TCRdb's version includes in-frame clones alone and lacks a portion of them. This sample yields 600,000 or so clones, of which roughly 13% are seen a single time; just under 0.04% belongs to the top ten. Study-wide findings and caveats: Moderate but significant shortening of TCRB CDR3s was recorded in all four CD4+ subsets from Type 1 diabetes patients.

No antigen has been assigned to these receptors. The sequenced sample consisted of naive CD4+ T cells from blood. These receptor sequences come from a man younger than 35 with type 1 diabetes.

This sequence joins TRBV6-5 and TRBJ1-1; D is unresolved. Trimming removed 7 bases from V and 1 base from J, with 13 bases in between. The CDR3 is 14 amino acids. Germline lookup yields CDR1 MNHEY and CDR2 SVGAGI. CDR3 amino acids: CASTSRAGNTEAFF. The CDR3 DNA follows: TGTGCCAGCACGTCGCGGGCGGGGAACACTGAAGCTTTCTTT.

A few counts support this clone. The J gene is TRBJ2-5, the V gene TRBV20-1; D is uncertain. Germline V CDR1 and CDR2: DFQATT, SNEGSKA (reference sequence). The CDR3 is made up of 11 amino acids. CDR3: CSLTTGETQYF. CDR3 DNA: TGCAGCCTCACCACCGGGGAGACCCAGTACTTC.

The V call is TRBV30, the J call TRBJ1-2; no definite D call. Germline V CDR1 and CDR2: GTSNPN, SVGIG (reference sequence). The CDR3 runs to 12 residues. Trimming removed 2 bases from V and 6 bases from J, with 10 bases in between. The CDR3 protein is CAWSRGSDGYTF. DNA for the CDR3: TGTGCCTGGAGTAGAGGGTCAGATGGCTACACCTTC.

The chain is built from TRBV7-8 and TRBJ1-5; 12 bases are shared with TRBD1. The V segment lost 4 bases and the J segment 3 bases; nucleotides outside the gene matches: 4. Germline V lookup: CDR1 SGHVS, CDR2 FQNEAQ. This CDR3 has 16 residues. CDR3 sequence reads: CASSYGTGGTNQPQHF. CDR3 bases: TGTGCCAGCAGCTACGGGACAGGGGGCACCAATCAGCCCCAGCATTTT.

This sequence joins TRBV13 and TRBJ1-1, with TRBD1 as a possible D gene (5 bases). CDR1 is PRHDT, CDR2 FYEKMQ, per germline (reference sequence). The CDR3 runs 14 residues. Trimming pared 2 bases from V and 2 bases from J, leaving 9 bases between. This CDR3 is CASSLQGTNTEAFF. The CDR3 DNA is TGTGCCAGCAGCTTACAAGGGACTAACACTGAAGCTTTCTTT.

In its sample, this clone was seen a few times. This chain links TRBV7-9 with TRBJ2-4; D remains unclear. CDR1 and CDR2 from the germline V gene are SEHNR and FQNEAQ (reference sequence). Trimming pared 3 bases from V and 0 bases from J, leaving 12 bases between. The CDR3 is 16 residues long. CDR3 region: CASSFPTAIAKNIQYF. The DNA of the CDR3 is TGTGCCAGCAGCTTCCCCACAGCAATAGCCAAAAACATTCAGTACTTC.

The gene calls are TRBV7-9 and TRBJ1-5; D is possibly TRBD1 (5 bases). CDR3 length: 16 amino acids. Trimming removed 5 bases from V and 5 bases from J, with 19 bases in between. The V gene's germline CDR1 is SEHNR and CDR2 FQNEAQ (reference sequence). As DNA, the CDR3 is TGTGCCAGCAGCCCCCCGGGGCGGCCAAAAGATCAGCCCCAGCATTTT. Translated: CASSPPGRPKDQPQHF.

This clone occurred a few times. The chain uses TRBV4-3 and TRBJ1-5; D is ambiguous. This CDR3 contains 14 residues. In germline, CDR1 is LGHNA, CDR2 YSLEER. V lost 0 bases and J 4 bases, leaving 7 bases between the germline ends. CDR3 DNA sequence: TGCGCCAGCAGCCAAGACGGAAAAAATCAGCCCCAGCATTTT. This gives the protein CASSQDGKNQPQHF.

This clone has more than one count but fewer than ten. The chain has TRBV19 and TRBJ1-1; D is unclear. Germline V gene sequence: CDR1 LNHDA, CDR2 SQIVND (reference sequence). The CDR3 totals 13 residues. With 8 bases removed from V and 1 base from J, the gap between germline ends came to 11 bases. CDR3 sequence: CASGGSWNTEAFF. The CDR3 nucleotides are TGTGCCAGTGGAGGCAGTTGGAACACTGAAGCTTTCTTT.

The gene calls are TRBV18 and TRBJ2-2, with D unclear. Germline assignment: CDR1 KGHSH and CDR2 LQKENI. This CDR3 has 14 residues. V was cut by 3 bases and J by 1 base, with 6 bases left in between. The CDR3 here is CASSPQENTGELFF. CDR3 coding DNA: TGTGCCAGCTCACCCCAGGAGAACACCGGGGAGCTGTTTTTT.

This clone was seen a few times. CDR3 nucleotide sequence: TGTGCCAGCAGTGTATCGCGTTGGGAGACCCAGTACTTC. It encodes CASSVSRWETQYF. V gene TRBV2 combines with J gene TRBJ2-5; D is uncertain. The CDR3 is made up of 13 amino acids. Germline V gene sequence: CDR1 SNHLY, CDR2 FYNNEI. Trimming cost V 4 bases and J 5 bases, with 11 bases left between them. Together with reference TRBV2 and TRBJ2-5, the CDR3 gives the full variable domain: EPEVTQTPSHQVTQMGQEVILRCVPISNHLYFYWYRQILGQKVEFLVSFYNNEISEKSEIFDDQFSVERPDGSNFTLKIRSTKLEDSAMYFCASSVSRWETQYFGPGTRLLVL.

About this clone: Other DNA sequences in this sample translate to the same CDR3. The chain combines TRBV7-2 with TRBJ1-2; D gene uncertain. Trimming removed 3 bases at V and 2 bases at J, with 7 bases between. Per germline, CDR1 SGHTA and CDR2 FQGNSA. CDR3 length: 13 residues. The CDR3 is CASSLDGNYGYTF. CDR3 nucleotide sequence: TGTGCCAGCAGCTTGGACGGGAACTATGGCTACACCTTC.

This sequence joins TRBV10-2 and TRBJ2-2; 9 positions agree with TRBD1. Germline assignment: CDR1 WSHSY and CDR2 SAAADI. V gave up 5 bases and J gave up 4 bases; unmatched junction bases: 5. The CDR3 extends over 15 amino acids. CDR3 region: CASSTATGGTGELFF. CDR3 nucleotide sequence: TGCGCCAGCAGTACCGCGACAGGGGGCACCGGGGAGCTGTTTTTT.

As to this clone: The identical CDR3 is also encoded by other nucleotide sequences in the sample. This chain connects TRBV15 to TRBJ1-2; TRBD1 matches 7 bases. The CDR3 loop spans 13 amino acids. Per germline, CDR1 LNHNV and CDR2 YYDKDF (reference sequence). V shed 3 bases, J shed 3 bases, and the junction held 1 base outside the gene matches. Here the CDR3 reads CATSSDRDYGYTF. DNA for the CDR3: TGTGCCACCAGCAGCGACAGGGACTATGGCTACACCTTC.

CDR3 in amino acids: CASSTVTGETEQYF. The CDR3, as DNA: TGCGCCAGCAGCACTGTGACGGGGGAGACCGAGCAGTACTTC. J is TRBJ2-7 and V is TRBV5-1; maybe TRBD2 (6 bases). Germline loops: CDR1 SGHRS, CDR2 YFSETQ. This CDR3 is built from 14 residues. V lost 4 bases and J 6 bases, leaving 17 bases between the germline ends.

The chain is built from TRBV29-1 and TRBJ2-7, with 11 bases matching TRBD1. V dropped 6 bases and J dropped 9; count of bases not matched to a gene: 13. The V gene's germline CDR1 is SQVTM and CDR2 ANQGSEA. The CDR3 consists of 14 residues. The CDR3 nucleotides read TGCAGCGTGGATCTCGGGACAGGGGGTCAAGGGCAGTACTTC. Amino acid sequence: CSVDLGTGGQGQYF.

The CDR3 protein is CASSFSEGTYGYTF. The CDR3 DNA sequence: TGTGCCAGCAGCTTCTCCGAGGGGACCTATGGCTACACCTTC. The V gene is TRBV28, the J gene TRBJ1-2, with a possible D match to TRBD1 (5 bases). CDR1 is MDHEN, CDR2 SYDVKM, per germline. The ends were cut back, 6 bases at V and 4 bases at J, with 15 bases in the middle. This CDR3 has 14 amino acids.

This clone has more than one count but fewer than ten. The chain combines TRBV9 with TRBJ2-5; D is perhaps TRBD2 (6 bases). Germline CDR1 reads SGDLS; CDR2 reads YYNGEE. The CDR3 runs 15 residues. The V and J ends lost 0 bases and 5 bases respectively, with 14 bases between them. This CDR3 reads CASSVARQGRETQYF. The CDR3 DNA reads TGTGCCAGCAGCGTAGCGAGACAAGGGAGGGAGACCCAGTACTTC.

The chain combines TRBV10-3 with TRBJ2-1, with unresolved D. The CDR3 has 12 residues. Trimming pared 2 bases from V and 10 bases from J, leaving 9 bases between. CDR1 and CDR2 from the germline V gene are ENHRY and SYGVKD. The CDR3 here is CAISEVAAEQFF. DNA of the CDR3: TGTGCCATCAGTGAGGTTGCGGCAGAGCAGTTCTTC.

The rearrangement joins TRBV18 to TRBJ2-7; 10 bases are a match to TRBD2. Germline assignment: CDR1 KGHSH and CDR2 LQKENI. The CDR3 runs 15 residues. Losses at the gene ends were 2 bases for V and 6 bases for J; bases not matched to a gene: 7. CDR3 amino acids: CASSPSGGAGREQYF. CDR3 sequence (DNA): TGTGCCAGCTCACCAAGCGGGGGGGCCGGTCGCGAGCAGTACTTC.

The chain carries TRBV10-3 and TRBJ2-1, with TRBD2 identical over 7 bases. J was trimmed by 15 bases and V by 0 bases; bases with no gene match: 5. This CDR3 has 12 amino acids. Germline V CDR1 and CDR2: ENHRY, SYGVKD. The CDR3 nucleotides read TGTGCCATCAGTGAGTCGCTGACTAGCCTGTTCTTC. It codes for CAISESLTSLFF.

The chain employs TRBV5-1 and TRBJ2-5; 9 bases match TRBD1. CDR1 is SGHRS and CDR2 is YFSETQ in the germline V gene. J lost 7 bases, V lost 2 bases, and 3 bases had no gene match. The CDR3 extends over 13 amino acids. CDR3 residues: CASSFPGQGTQYF. The CDR3 nucleotides read TGCGCCAGCAGCTTCCCGGGACAGGGGACCCAGTACTTC.

J is TRBJ1-1 and V is TRBV11-1; unclear D gene. This CDR3 region has 15 residues. CDR1 and CDR2 from the germline V gene are SGHAT and FQDESV (reference sequence). The V end lost 3 bases, the J end lost 10 bases, and 21 bases lay between the germline ends. The CDR3 bases are TGTGCCAGCAGCTTTGCGGCAGACGACATACCGGGAGCTTTCTTT. Amino acid sequence: CASSFAADDIPGAFF.

This chain connects TRBV25-1 to TRBJ2-3; D might be TRBD2 (5 bases). The CDR3 is made up of 18 amino acids. The germline CDR1 and CDR2 sequences are MGHDK and SYGVNS. The V and J ends lost 5 bases and 0 bases respectively, with 21 bases between them. The CDR3 DNA sequence: TGTGCCAGCAGTCAGAACTCAGGATCGGGAACTAGCACAGATACGCAGTATTTT. Protein: CASSQNSGSGTSTDTQYF. The entire variable domain, with the rest obtained from reference TRBV25-1 and TRBJ2-3, is as follows: EADIYQTPRYLVIGTGKKITLECSQTMGHDKMYWYQQDPGMELHLIHYSYGVNSTEKGDLSSESTVSRIRTEHFPLTLESARPSHTSQYLCASSQNSGSGTSTDTQYFGPGTRLTVL.

This CDR3 is CASSYSGQNYEQYF. DNA of the CDR3: TGTGCCAGCAGTTACTCGGGACAGAACTACGAGCAGTACTTC. The rearrangement links TRBV28 to TRBJ2-7; 7 bases are shared with TRBD1. The CDR3 has 14 amino acids. Germline V gene lookup returns CDR1 MDHEN and CDR2 SYDVKM. The trim removed 4 bases at V and 3 bases at J, leaving 6 bases unmatched.